This TCR beta chain was documented in a study of memory CD4+ T cells and cytomegalovirus serostatus. The sort gate was single viable CD3+CD4+CD8-CD45RO+ cells for memory CD4+ T cells. Clones were read by immunoSEQ multiplex PCR, and TCRdb kept only the in-frame ones, dropping some. The table includes under 55,000 clones, roughly 78% detected once. With 4 bases clipped from V and 0 bases from J, the junction kept 9 bases outside the gene matches. This CDR3 contains 16 residues. The germline CDR1 and CDR2 sequences are LNHDA and SQIVND (reference sequence). This sequence joins TRBV19 and TRBJ2-7; 7 bases are a match to TRBD1. The receptor's source is an adult in good health and CMV-seronegative. The sequenced sample was memory CD4+ T cells from blood. CDR3 in DNA: TGTGCCAGTAGTAATGAGCCAGGGGGTTCCTCCTACGAGCAGTACTTC. Its protein product is CASSNEPGGSSYEQYF.